Listed here are 18 T cell receptor beta chains from one sample, sequenced in a study of blood T cell repertoires in COVID-19. TCRdb keeps only in-frame clones here, not all; method: immunoSEQ multiplex PCR. The sample holds fewer than 300,000 clones; 75% to 90% are singletons and the top ten take 3.5% to 4.5%. Material: PBMCs or T cells enriched from blood (not recorded which). The receptors stem from a woman younger than 45 who had recovered from COVID-19.

The J gene is TRBJ2-7, the V gene TRBV6-6; 7 nucleotides match TRBD1. This CDR3 is 14 amino acids long. CDR1 and CDR2 from the germline V gene are MNHNY and SVGAGI (reference sequence). J lost 6 bases, V lost 6 bases, and 11 bases had no gene match. The CDR3 coding sequence is TGTGCCAGCAGGACAGGGCAGGTAGTAGGCGAGCAGTACTTC. This sequence encodes CASRTGQVVGEQYF.

The chain joins TRBV28 to TRBJ2-3; 8 positions agree with TRBD1. Unmatched junction bases numbered 3, after V lost 1 base and J lost 0 bases. Germline CDR1 MDHEN, CDR2 SYDVKM. This CDR3 has 16 amino acids. The CDR3 DNA sequence: TGTGCCAGCAGTTTATACAGGGGGACTAGCACAGATACGCAGTATTTT. It is translated as CASSLYRGTSTDTQYF.

The J gene is TRBJ2-1, the V gene TRBV6-4; 11 bases agree with TRBD2. Germline CDR1 is MRHNA and CDR2 is SNTAGT. With V trimmed by 4 bases and J by 7 bases, 3 bases remained unmatched. The CDR3 length is 14 residues. This CDR3 reads CASSAVAGGNEQFF. CDR3 sequence (DNA): TGTGCCAGCAGTGCAGTAGCGGGAGGGAATGAGCAGTTCTTC.

The chain couples TRBV5-1 to TRBJ2-1; 8 bases match TRBD2. The germline CDR1 and CDR2 sequences are SGHRS and YFSETQ. CDR3 length: 12 amino acids. V lost 0 bases, J lost 12 bases, and 2 bases stayed unmatched. CDR3 loop: CASSLELAGQFF. CDR3 coding DNA: TGCGCCAGCAGCTTGGAGCTAGCGGGGCAGTTCTTC.

This sequence joins TRBV7-9 and TRBJ2-3, with D maybe TRBD1 (5 bases). This CDR3 contains 17 residues. Germline assignment: CDR1 SEHNR and CDR2 FQNEAQ (reference sequence). V was shortened by 1 base and J by 2 bases, with 16 bases between the two germline ends. CDR3 loop: CASSLGVGAWVTDTQYF. The DNA for the CDR3 is TGTGCCAGCAGCTTAGGGGTTGGGGCATGGGTCACAGATACGCAGTATTTT.

The V gene is TRBV29-1, the J gene TRBJ1-2; TRBD1 matches at 7 bases. V trimming: 6 bases; J trimming: 7 bases; junction bases outside the gene matches: 5. The germline gives CDR1 SQVTM, CDR2 ANQGSEA. The CDR3 has 11 residues. In DNA form, the CDR3 reads TGCAGCGTAGGGGGCGCGGGTGGCTACACCTTC. Translation: CSVGGAGGYTF.

About this clone itself: In the same sample, other DNA sequences code for this CDR3. The chain has TRBV18 and TRBJ1-2; tentative D call: TRBD1 (5 bases). Trimming cost V 3 bases and J 8 bases, with 19 bases left between them. The germline CDR1 and CDR2 sequences are KGHSH and LQKENI. This CDR3 is built from 15 residues. The CDR3 coding sequence is TGTGCCAGCTCACCGGGGGAGGGGAGGAAGTACGGCTACACCTTC. Translated, it gives CASSPGEGRKYGYTF.

The V gene is TRBV18, the J gene TRBJ1-2; perhaps TRBD1 as D (6 bases). In germline, CDR1 is KGHSH, CDR2 LQKENI. The CDR3 covers 14 residues. V lost 6 bases, J lost 0 bases, and 11 bases lay in between. The CDR3 is CASSRDTANYGYTF. Written as DNA, the CDR3 is TGTGCCAGCTCCCGGGACACAGCTAACTATGGCTACACCTTC.

J is TRBJ2-5 and V is TRBV2; 7 bases align to TRBD1. The CDR3 is made up of 14 amino acids. With 5 bases clipped from V and 5 bases from J, the junction kept 8 bases outside the gene matches. Germline assignment: CDR1 SNHLY and CDR2 FYNNEI. CDR3 amino acids: CASSRQGTRETQYF. CDR3 DNA sequence: TGTGCCAGCAGTAGACAGGGAACCCGGGAGACCCAGTACTTC.

The rearrangement uses TRBV27 and TRBJ2-4, with D tentatively TRBD1 (6 bases). In germline, CDR1 is MNHEY, CDR2 SMNVEV (reference sequence). Trimming removed 2 bases from V and 1 base from J, with 6 bases in between. This CDR3 has 14 amino acids. This chain's CDR3 is CASSLGQAKNIQYF. DNA for the CDR3: TGTGCCAGCAGTTTAGGACAGGCCAAAAACATTCAGTACTTC.

CDR3 nucleotide sequence: TGTGCCAGCAGCGGAAATTGGGGGGGGGTTGGAAACACCATATATTTT. Encoded protein: CASSGNWGGVGNTIYF. The chain joins TRBV7-2 to TRBJ1-3; tentative D call: TRBD1 (5 bases). This CDR3 is built from 16 residues. The germline gives CDR1 SGHTA, CDR2 FQGNSA. V was pared by 5 bases and J by 3 bases, with 17 bases between.

This chain connects TRBV18 to TRBJ1-1; possibly TRBD1 for D (6 bases). V lost 5 bases and J lost 2, with 9 bases in between. Germline V gene data show CDR1 as KGHSH and CDR2 as LQKENI. This CDR3 comprises 13 residues. CDR3 amino acids: CASSGQPNTEAFF. CDR3 sequence (DNA): TGTGCCAGCTCAGGACAGCCAAACACTGAAGCTTTCTTT.

The chain employs TRBV18 and TRBJ2-3, with D perhaps matching TRBD2 (5 bases). The CDR3 sequence is 17 residues long. The ends were cut back, 4 bases at V and 2 bases at J, with 19 bases in the middle. Germline CDR1 and CDR2: KGHSH and LQKENI. The CDR3, as DNA: TGTGCCAGCTCACGAGCTCCGGATAGCGTTTACACAGATACGCAGTATTTT. This gives the protein CASSRAPDSVYTDTQYF.

The gene calls are TRBV19 and TRBJ1-1; 9 bases match TRBD1. Germline CDR1 reads LNHDA; CDR2 reads SQIVND (reference sequence). With 1 base clipped from V and 7 bases from J, the junction kept 4 bases outside the gene matches. The CDR3 contains 14 residues. The CDR3 DNA is TGTGCCAGTAGTATAGCTGGACAGGGGATTGAAGCTTTCTTT. Its protein product is CASSIAGQGIEAFF.

The CDR3 DNA sequence: TGTGCCAGCAGGACAACCGGCCGCACAGATACGCAGTATTTT. This encodes CASRTTGRTDTQYF. V usage is TRBV28 and J usage is TRBJ2-3, with D uncertain. In germline, CDR1 is MDHEN, CDR2 SYDVKM. The V end lost 6 bases, the J end lost 1 base, and 11 bases lay between the germline ends. There are 14 residues in the CDR3.

This sequence joins TRBV28 and TRBJ1-6, with 8 bases aligning to TRBD1. Germline V CDR1 and CDR2: MDHEN, SYDVKM. V was pared by 4 bases and J by 5 bases, with 10 bases of the junction left unmatched. The CDR3 extends over 17 amino acids. Written as DNA, the CDR3 is TGTGCCAGCAGTTCTCCAAGACAGGGGAGGAATAATTCACCCCTCCACTTT. This encodes CASSSPRQGRNNSPLHF.

The chain recombines TRBV28 with TRBJ2-1, with 9 bases aligning to TRBD1. The CDR3 is 15 residues long. CDR1 is MDHEN and CDR2 is SYDVKM in the germline V gene. V lost 6 bases and J lost 8; bases outside the gene matches: 11. The CDR3 DNA follows: TGTGCCAGCAGCCCACCCGGGACAGGGAGGGATGAGCAGTTCTTC. Encoded protein: CASSPPGTGRDEQFF.

In its sample, this clone was seen a few times. DNA for the CDR3: TGTGCCAGCAGTGAAACGACAGGGACTCAGCCCCAGCATTTT. Amino acid sequence: CASSETTGTQPQHF. The gene calls are TRBV2 and TRBJ1-5; 7 bases match TRBD1. Germline V gives CDR1 SNHLY, CDR2 FYNNEI. The J segment lost 6 bases and the V segment lost 2 bases, leaving 4 bases of the junction unmatched. This CDR3 region has 14 residues. The variable domain in full, completed from reference TRBV2 and TRBJ1-5, reads EPEVTQTPSHQVTQMGQEVILRCVPISNHLYFYWYRQILGQKVEFLVSFYNNEISEKSEIFDDQFSVERPDGSNFTLKIRSTKLEDSAMYFCASSETTGTQPQHFGDGTRLSIL.